The clone carrying this T cell receptor (beta chain) has more than one count but fewer than ten. The CDR3 length is 14 residues. The V segment lost 4 bases and the J segment 6 bases; nucleotides outside the gene matches: 4. Germline V CDR1 and CDR2: SGHRS, YFSETQ. MiXCR, run by TCRdb on the RT-PCR reads, gives a single entry per CDR3 protein. Among almost 700,000 distinct CDR3 sequences listed, about 14% were seen once. The sample comprised memory CD4+ T cells from blood. This clonotype originated in a female donor in good health, serving as a healthy control. The rearrangement joins TRBV5-1 to TRBJ2-7; the match to TRBD2 covers 13 bases. The CDR3 sequence is CASSRGLAGAEQYF. CDR3 DNA sequence: TGCGCCAGCAGCAGAGGACTAGCGGGAGCCGAGCAGTACTTC.